What follows is one TCR beta chain and its context. Here immunoSEQ multiplex PCR was the method, and the copy in TCRdb shows in-frame clones only, minus some. The sample has hundreds of thousands of clones, approximately 90% seen once. Per germline, CDR1 MNHEY and CDR2 SMNVEV (reference sequence). The trim removed 7 bases at V and 6 bases at J, leaving 14 bases unmatched. This CDR3 contains 16 residues. This record comes from a study of blood T cell repertoires in COVID-19. Specimen: peripheral blood. The V gene is TRBV27, the J gene TRBJ1-4; 7 bases match TRBD1. The TCR sequence derives from a woman between 18 and 30 years old with acute or convalescent COVID-19. The CDR3 DNA follows: TGTGCCAGCACCCCCGGGGGTACAGGGGCCCATGAAAAACTGTTTTTT. This sequence encodes CASTPGGTGAHEKLFF.